The rows below give T cell receptor beta chains drawn from one sample of a study of T-cell memory formation after mild COVID-19. TCRdb fed the 5' RACE reads into MiXCR, producing one record per CDR3 protein. Here the sample spans approximately 570,000 distinct CDR3 sequences, 18% being singletons. Sequenced input: PBMCs or a T cell subset sorted from them (not recorded which). These receptors were collected from an adult woman who had mild COVID-19 (a few samples of this study predate the infection). Cell type and time point are not known. Each CDR3 is given with its conserved first and last residue. Each record gives: D gene, J gene, V gene, clone size, CDR3 protein. The D gene is left open where the match is weak. Size is omitted from some rows. Given values are once, few, many or a class for expanded clones.

>TRBD1|TRBJ2-7|TRBV9|.
CASSVEGQGSHEQYF
>TRBD2|TRBJ2-1|TRBV9|few
CASSPRGGHILDEQFF
>TRBD1|TRBJ2-7|TRBV12-3/TRBV12-4|few
CASRSRDRVGEQYF
>.|TRBJ1-6|TRBV20-1|many
CSARVGSSSSPLHF
>.|TRBJ2-7|TRBV12-3/TRBV12-4|many
CASSLGLTYEQYF
>.|TRBJ2-3|TRBV11-2|few
CASRDTGRTDTQYF
>.|TRBJ2-2|TRBV4-3|many
CASSHRNTGELFF
>TRBD1|TRBJ2-7|TRBV19|.
CASSPPGGRGQRSYEQYF
>TRBD2|TRBJ2-7|TRBV7-8|few
CASSFGAGAEEQYF
>TRBD1|TRBJ1-2|TRBV7-2|.
CASSSNRDRGSPNFYGYTF
>TRBD1|TRBJ2-2|TRBV12-3/TRBV12-4|few
CASSLETGGYTGELFF
>TRBD1|TRBJ2-1|TRBV4-1|.
CAGGGQGDEQFF
>TRBD1|TRBJ2-1|TRBV7-9|.
CASSLIRDRRFYNEQFF
>TRBD1|TRBJ2-5|TRBV10-2|few
CASSEPTGEETQYF
>.|TRBJ2-1|TRBV7-3|few
CASSPLGGGLENYNEQFF
>.|TRBJ2-5|TRBV5-1|.
CASSYGAAREETQYF
>.|TRBJ1-2|TRBV30|.
CAWSIGYGYTF
>.|TRBJ2-2|TRBV5-1|many
CASSFEEGNTGELFF
>TRBD1|TRBJ2-1|TRBV7-2|many
CASSLSGQGGVSSYNEQFF
>TRBD2|TRBJ2-1|TRBV4-2|.
CASSPSREGLYNEQFF
>.|TRBJ1-1|TRBV4-2|once
CASSQDIGWTEAFF
>.|TRBJ2-1|TRBV7-8|few
CASSLTGIELFF
>.|TRBJ2-7|TRBV6-5|few
CASSYAYEGIEQYF
>TRBD2|TRBJ2-7|TRBV5-1|.
CASSLGAGGDSYEQYF
>.|TRBJ2-1|TRBV20-1|.
CSAAQYNEQFF
>.|TRBJ2-1|TRBV19|.
CASSPRGGPMNEQFF
>.|TRBJ1-6|TRBV5-5|.
CASSRAQGTGASPLHF
>TRBD2|TRBJ2-7|TRBV29-1|.
CSAEGGTSGIYEQYF
>.|TRBJ1-2|TRBV12-3/TRBV12-4|few
CASSQTAYGYTF
>TRBD2|TRBJ2-7|TRBV7-2|few
CASSLGSASGSYEQYF
>.|TRBJ2-1|TRBV12-3/TRBV12-4|few
CASSPADGSSYNEQFF
>TRBD2|TRBJ2-3|TRBV5-6|.
CASSKAGGWDTQYF
>.|TRBJ2-2|TRBV21-1|few
CASSRLAGAGGELFF
>TRBD1|TRBJ2-3|TRBV12-3/TRBV12-4|.
CASSVTGADTQYF
>.|TRBJ1-1|TRBV5-1|few
CASSLGGSGNTEAFF